A selection of T cell receptor beta chains follows, all from one sample in a study of blood T cells in healthy people across ages. Each CDR3 protein is one row after TCRdb ran MiXCR on the 5' RACE reads. The sample includes about 800,000 distinct CDR3 sequences, roughly 50% of them seen just once. Sequenced input: blood. The receptors shown here come from a young man in good health. The CDR3 runs from the conserved cysteine through the conserved F or W. A D gene is named only where the DNA matches it firmly. Size tells how often a clone was seen (once, few, many) or the class of an expanded clone, and some rows leave it out.

CDR3 DNA | CDR3 protein | clone size | CDR3 length | V gene | D gene | J gene
TGCAGTGCTTCAGGGACATTGAACACTGAAGCTTTCTTT | CSASGTLNTEAFF | - | 13 | TRBV20-1 | - | TRBJ1-1
TGTGCCAGCAGTTTATGCGGATACAATCAGCCCCAGCATTTT | CASSLCGYNQPQHF | - | 14 | TRBV12-3/TRBV12-4 | - | TRBJ1-5
TGTGCCAGCTCGAGAGGACGATCCTACGAGCAGTACTTC | CASSRGRSYEQYF | few | 13 | TRBV6-2/TRBV6-3 | - | TRBJ2-7
TGCGCCAGCAGAACCTCAAGCGGGGGGGCTGCAGATACGCAGTATTTT | CASRTSSGGAADTQYF | - | 16 | TRBV5-1 | TRBD2 | TRBJ2-3
TGTGCCATCACCCTCTGGGTTGATCGAAATTCACCCCTCCACTTT | CAITLWVDRNSPLHF | - | 15 | TRBV6-2/TRBV6-3 | - | TRBJ1-6
TGCAGTGCTAAAGCGTCTATAGGCTACACCTTC | CSAKASIGYTF | - | 11 | TRBV20-1 | - | TRBJ1-2
TGTGCCAGCAGCCTACTCTCCGACCCACCCATATTGTTCTTC | CASSLLSDPPILFF | few | 14 | TRBV7-2 | - | TRBJ2-1
TGTGCCACCAGTGACGCGGACATCCCCTACGAGCAGTACTTC | CATSDADIPYEQYF | few | 14 | TRBV24-1 | - | TRBJ2-7
TGCAGTGCTCGGGACCCATATCTGAATGAGCAGTTCTTC | CSARDPYLNEQFF | - | 13 | TRBV20-1 | - | TRBJ2-1
TGTGCCAGCAGTTTTCGGACAGGGTTGCCCCAAGAGACCCAGTACTTC | CASSFRTGLPQETQYF | - | 16 | TRBV28 | TRBD1 | TRBJ2-5
TGTGCCAGCAGTGTACAGGGTCCTTCGGTAGTAAGTGGCTACACCTTC | CASSVQGPSVVSGYTF | - | 16 | TRBV12-3/TRBV12-4 | - | TRBJ1-2
TGTGCCAGCAGCTTTACCCATGAGCAGTTCTTC | CASSFTHEQFF | few | 11 | TRBV7-2 | - | TRBJ2-1
TGCAGTGCTACCAGGCCTTCCTACGAGCAGTACTTC | CSATRPSYEQYF | - | 12 | TRBV20-1 | - | TRBJ2-7
TGTGCCAGCAGTGCACGAAACAGGGCAGAGACCCAGTACTTC | CASSARNRAETQYF | - | 14 | TRBV2 | - | TRBJ2-5
TGTGCCAGCAGCGGGCAGCGGGAGTTGCCGTTCTTC | CASSGQRELPFF | few | 12 | TRBV9 | TRBD2 | TRBJ2-1
TGTGCCACCAGCAGAGATCTGATGCGGCCCGGGGCCAAAAACATTCAGTACTTC | CATSRDLMRPGAKNIQYF | - | 18 | TRBV15 | - | TRBJ2-4
TGCAGCGTTGATGCGGGTCTCGGGGCCAACGTCCTGACTTTC | CSVDAGLGANVLTF | few | 14 | TRBV29-1 | - | TRBJ2-6
TGTGCCAGCTCAAGGACTCGGGGTTCCGAGCAGTACTTC | CASSRTRGSEQYF | - | 13 | TRBV18 | - | TRBJ2-7
TGTGCCAGCAGCCCTATCCCGGAAGCTAATGAGCAGTTCTTC | CASSPIPEANEQFF | - | 14 | TRBV3-1 | - | TRBJ2-1
TGTGCCAGCAGCTTAACAGGGGAGGCTTACGAGCAGTACTTC | CASSLTGEAYEQYF | - | 14 | TRBV7-2 | - | TRBJ2-7
TGCAGCGCCTTGGACAGGCGTAAGAACACTGAAGCTTTCTTT | CSALDRRKNTEAFF | - | 14 | TRBV29-1 | TRBD1 | TRBJ1-1
TGTGCCAGCAGTCCCCTTGAGGGAAGAGGAGGAAGCGGGAGGGTGCGAGAGACCCAGTACTTC | CASSPLEGRGGSGRVRETQYF | - | 21 | TRBV6-1 | TRBD2 | TRBJ2-5
TGTGCCAGCGGGTCCGGGGACTCAGCCTACGAGCAGTACTTC | CASGSGDSAYEQYF | few | 14 | TRBV25-1 | - | TRBJ2-7
TGCGCCAGCAGCTTGGGAGTGGCAGGGAATCTTCGGGAGCAGTTCTTC | CASSLGVAGNLREQFF | - | 16 | TRBV5-1 | - | TRBJ2-1
TGCAGTGCTAGTCCGGCTAGCGGGAGATCGGATACGCAGTATTTT | CSASPASGRSDTQYF | - | 15 | TRBV20-1 | TRBD2 | TRBJ2-3
TGTGCCAGCAGCTTGCGACCCAGCACAGATACGCAGTATTTT | CASSLRPSTDTQYF | few | 14 | TRBV7-2 | - | TRBJ2-3
TGTGCCAGCAGCCAAGATTGGGACGAGCAGTACTTC | CASSQDWDEQYF | once | 12 | TRBV3-1 | - | TRBJ2-7
TGTGCCAGCAGAGAGGAGGGGAACACTGAAGCTTTCTTT | CASREEGNTEAFF | - | 13 | TRBV12-3/TRBV12-4 | - | TRBJ1-1
TGTGCCAGCAGCCAAGACCAGACTAGCCCCGGGTGGGCGTACGAGCAGTACTTC | CASSQDQTSPGWAYEQYF | - | 18 | TRBV4-2 | TRBD2 | TRBJ2-7
TGCAGCGTCGTCCGGTCGCTCAGCACAGATACGCAGTATTTT | CSVVRSLSTDTQYF | - | 14 | TRBV29-1 | - | TRBJ2-3
TGTGCCAGCAGTTTTCGCGTGGGGGCTAGCGGGAGTCGCTATGAGCAGTTCTTC | CASSFRVGASGSRYEQFF | - | 18 | TRBV12-3/TRBV12-4 | TRBD2 | TRBJ2-1
TGTGCCAGCAGCTTAGTCGTGAAGACCCAGTACTTC | CASSLVVKTQYF | few | 12 | TRBV7-9 | - | TRBJ2-5
TGTGCCAGCAGCCACACCACTAGCGGGGACGTCTACGAGCAGTACTTC | CASSHTTSGDVYEQYF | - | 16 | TRBV4-2 | TRBD2 | TRBJ2-7
TGTGCCAGCACCCTGTGGGGGGACACTGAAGCTTTCTTT | CASTLWGDTEAFF | - | 13 | TRBV12-3/TRBV12-4 | - | TRBJ1-1
TGTGCCAGCAGCTTGCGTAGCAGGTGGGGTTCCTACGAGCAGTACTTC | CASSLRSRWGSYEQYF | few | 16 | TRBV7-6 | - | TRBJ2-7
TGTGCCAGCAGTGAAGCGGGAGAGGACTACGAGCAGTACTTC | CASSEAGEDYEQYF | - | 14 | TRBV6-1 | - | TRBJ2-7
TGCAGTGCCCCCCGACGACAGGGGGCCCACGAGCAGTACTTC | CSAPRRQGAHEQYF | - | 14 | TRBV20-1 | TRBD1 | TRBJ2-7
TGTGCCAGCAGTAGCGCGAGATATCACACAGATACGCAGTATTTT | CASSSARYHTDTQYF | - | 15 | TRBV6-1 | - | TRBJ2-3
TGTGCCAGCAGTTACTCTAGGGGGTCCCCCTATGGCTACACCTTC | CASSYSRGSPYGYTF | - | 15 | TRBV6-5 | - | TRBJ1-2
TGTGCCAGCAGCTTAAGTATTGCGTCGACAGATACGCAGTATTTT | CASSLSIASTDTQYF | - | 15 | TRBV7-6 | - | TRBJ2-3
TGTGCCAGCAGCCCCACTAGCGGGGGACAGGGTACGCAGTATTTT | CASSPTSGGQGTQYF | - | 15 | TRBV3-1 | TRBD2 | TRBJ2-3
TGCAGTGCTACGAGACTGCTCGCGGATACGCAGTATTTT | CSATRLLADTQYF | - | 13 | TRBV20-1 | - | TRBJ2-3
TGTGCCAGCAGCTCATGGCAGGGGGGAGCGGCTGAAGCTTTCTTT | CASSSWQGGAAEAFF | - | 15 | TRBV11-2 | TRBD1 | TRBJ1-1
TGTGCCAGCAGCTTCGGGGCGATCGGACAGGGGGCAGGCGAGCAGTACTTC | CASSFGAIGQGAGEQYF | - | 17 | TRBV11-3 | TRBD1 | TRBJ2-7
TGTGCCACCAGTGTCAAGGACTCCGAGCAGTACTTC | CATSVKDSEQYF | - | 12 | TRBV24-1 | - | TRBJ2-7
TGCAGTGCTCGAAAGACCGGGACAGGGGTAGCAGATACGCAGTATTTT | CSARKTGTGVADTQYF | - | 16 | TRBV20-1 | TRBD1 | TRBJ2-3
TGCAGCGTAAGGGCAGTCCAAGAGACCCAGTACTTC | CSVRAVQETQYF | - | 12 | TRBV29-1 | - | TRBJ2-5
TGTGCCAGCAGCTCCCCGAGTTCGGATGAGCAGTTCTTC | CASSSPSSDEQFF | - | 13 | TRBV7-2 | - | TRBJ2-1
TGCAGCGCCGGACACGCGAACACTGAAGCTTTCTTT | CSAGHANTEAFF | once | 12 | TRBV29-1 | - | TRBJ1-1
TGTGCCAGCAGCCCCGGCGCGGGATTTTACGAGCAGTACTTC | CASSPGAGFYEQYF | few | 14 | TRBV5-6 | - | TRBJ2-7
TGTGCCAGCACTCCAGAAGGAGGGCTAGCGGGAGGCATTCAGTACTTC | CASTPEGGLAGGIQYF | many | 16 | TRBV6-1 | TRBD2 | TRBJ2-4
TGTGCCAGCAGTTACCTCAGCGGGAGTGAGCAGTACTTC | CASSYLSGSEQYF | once | 13 | TRBV6-6 | TRBD2 | TRBJ2-5
TGTGCCAGCAGCGGGGGTGTACTAGCGGGAGCCTACGAGCAGTACTTC | CASSGGVLAGAYEQYF | few | 16 | TRBV7-2 | TRBD2 | TRBJ2-7